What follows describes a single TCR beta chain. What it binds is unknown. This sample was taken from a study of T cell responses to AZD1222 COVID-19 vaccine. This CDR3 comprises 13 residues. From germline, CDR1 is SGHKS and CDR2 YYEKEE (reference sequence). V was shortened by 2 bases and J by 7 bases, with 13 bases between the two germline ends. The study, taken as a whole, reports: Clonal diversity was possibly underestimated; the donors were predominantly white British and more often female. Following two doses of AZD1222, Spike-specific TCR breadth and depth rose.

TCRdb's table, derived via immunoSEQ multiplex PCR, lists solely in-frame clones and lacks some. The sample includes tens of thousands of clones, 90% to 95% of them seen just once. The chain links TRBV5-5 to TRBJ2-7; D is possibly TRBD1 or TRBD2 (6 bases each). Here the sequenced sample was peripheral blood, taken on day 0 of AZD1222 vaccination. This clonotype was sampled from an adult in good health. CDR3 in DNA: TGTGCCAGCAGCTTAACGGGGGCGCGAGAGCAGTACTTC. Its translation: CASSLTGAREQYF.